This T cell receptor beta chain was obtained from a study of blood T cell repertoires in COVID-19 (dated by TCRdb to the early 2020s). About the full investigation: Samples from collaborators originated in the United States, Italy and Spain and spanned both the acute and convalescent phases of COVID-19. The repertoires were made available in a free public database intended to serve as a resource for research on the immune response to SARS-CoV-2. Nearly every sample came with metadata listing a de-identified subject ID, COVID-19 status, age in years and sex. The prospective study material was composed of cDNA or gDNA derived from T cells, B-cell-depleted T cells, or PBMCs. Samples came from the ongoing ImmuneRACE study (first 160 participants) plus 1,254 subjects from 6 global collaborators. Where available, HLA class I and class II types were obtained from metadata supplied by the sample provider rather than from assay-based typing. Subjects who had been exposed to COVID-19, were actively infected with it, or had recovered from it provided the deeply sampled blood TCRbeta repertoires that made up the dataset. Findings and caveats that apply to the study as a whole: The quantity of clinical and demographic metadata differed by source and by participant and was supplied without curation.

Each collaborating institution followed its own protocols to collect whole blood in K2EDTA tubes. For TCRbeta analysis, collaborators shipped samples as frozen whole blood, isolated PBMCs, or DNA extracted from either of those sample types. CDR3 length: 12 amino acids, cysteine to phenylalanine. Only the CDR3 part of the read is kept: 36 bases, read in frame from the first base. The V and J ends are trimmed by 7 bases and 1 base, leaving 10 bases between them. CDR1 SQVTM and CDR2 ANQGSEA were looked up in the germline V gene. TCRbeta CDR3 regions were amplified from genomic DNA by means of the immunoSEQ Assay, a bias-controlled multiplex PCR. In the source study's methods: Nucleated cell counts per sample were estimated from amplification of reference gene primers within the assay. To quantify the absolute abundance of each unique TCRbeta CDR3 rearrangement, sequence reads were collapsed and filtered. For each sample, productive Simpson clonality was calculated by taking the square root of Simpson's diversity index across productive rearrangements. TCRdb provides this immuneACCESS table in a form limited to in-frame rearrangements. Some clones are lacking; in checked studies, under half of them reflect an unresolved V gene, and why the rest are absent is not known. D and trimming come from the DNA, and the V and J calls and clone size come from that table. The sample table holds 200,000 to 250,000 clones, of which 85% were seen once. The ten largest clones represent about 6.3% of the sample.

As concerns this clone: Its cognate antigen has yet to be identified. Per-nucleotide qualities are absent, and no much larger clonotype sits a single base away.

This sequence was found in a woman aged 60-75 years with active or convalescent COVID-19. Sequenced material: peripheral blood. The chain couples TRBV29-1 to TRBJ1-1, with the D gene call left open. The bases are TGCAGCGCCCAACGGTCGAACACTGAAGCTTTCTTT. This encodes CSAQRSNTEAFF.